The present TCR beta chain was sequenced within a study of CD4 T cells in relation to SARS-CoV-2 and coronaviruses. The data were produced by immunoSEQ multiplex PCR, yet TCRdb's version contains in-frame clones alone and is incomplete. The sample includes about 64,000 clones, about 95% of them seen just once. Before the COVID-19 pandemic, during about 2011-2019, CD4+ T cells were taken from unexposed donors. CD4 enrichment then naive enrichment separated naive from memory CD4+ cells. CDR3 length equals 20 residues. Germline V gene lookup returns CDR1 SGHNT and CDR2 YYREEE (reference sequence). The ends were cut back, 3 bases at V and 7 bases at J, with 34 bases in the middle.

The sequenced sample consisted of naive CD4+ T cells from PBMCs. Indicated subset: naive CD4+ T cells isolated by negative enrichment. The rearrangement uses TRBV5-4 and TRBJ1-2, with a possible D match to TRBD1 (5 bases). The TCR was taken from a human donor in good health. The CDR3 nucleotides are TGTGCCAGCAGCTACTTCACAGAGCTTTTGGGTACCGGCAGGGAAGCTGGCTACACCTTC. It is translated as CASSYFTELLGTGREAGYTF.